The entry below describes one TCR beta chain. These data come from a study of blood T cell repertoires in COVID-19. The V end was cut by 1 base, the J end by 2 bases, with 14 bases between. Germline V gives CDR1 SEHNR, CDR2 FQNEAQ (reference sequence). The CDR3 is 17 residues long. Generated by immunoSEQ multiplex PCR, the TCRdb table keeps only in-frame clones and is missing some. In the table there are about 220,000 clones, 86% of which are singletons. The chain employs TRBV7-9 and TRBJ1-4, with D possibly TRBD1 on 5 matching bases. Sequenced input: PBMCs or T cells enriched from blood (not recorded which). The source is a woman aged 40-49 years with acute COVID-19. The CDR3 DNA reads as TGTGCCAGCAGCTTAGGCCATTCAGGGTTTACTAATGAAAAACTGTTTTTT. It translates to CASSLGHSGFTNEKLFF.